The sequence of this T cell receptor (beta chain) was determined in a study of blood T cell repertoires in COVID-19. Produced via immunoSEQ multiplex PCR; TCRdb's table is partial and in-frame only. The sample lists about 330,000 clones, 88% occurring once. The sample taken for sequencing was PBMCs or T cells enriched from blood (not recorded which). This sequence originates from a man aged 25 to 45 who had recovered from COVID-19.

The CDR3 region is CASSEWVGGTNTEAFF. The CDR3 nucleotides are TGTGCCAGCAGTGAATGGGTGGGGGGAACGAACACTGAAGCTTTCTTT. The chain couples TRBV6-1 to TRBJ1-1; the D gene is possibly TRBD1 (5 bases). This CDR3 is 16 amino acids long. From germline, CDR1 is MNHNS and CDR2 SASEGT. The germline V and J ends were trimmed by 2 bases and 1 base, with 14 bases remaining between them.